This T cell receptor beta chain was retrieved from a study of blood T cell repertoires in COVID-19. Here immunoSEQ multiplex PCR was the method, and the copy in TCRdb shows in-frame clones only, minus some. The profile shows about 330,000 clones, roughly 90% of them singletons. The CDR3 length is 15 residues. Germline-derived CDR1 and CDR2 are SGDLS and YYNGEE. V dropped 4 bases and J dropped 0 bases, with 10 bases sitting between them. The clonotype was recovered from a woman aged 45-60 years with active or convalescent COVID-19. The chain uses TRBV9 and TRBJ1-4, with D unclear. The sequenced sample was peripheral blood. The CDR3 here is CASSSAGTTNEKLFF. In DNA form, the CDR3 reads TGTGCCAGCAGCTCCGCCGGGACAACTAATGAAAAACTGTTTTTT.